This record looks at one TCR beta chain sequence and its context. The sample holds other DNA sequences that translate to the same CDR3. Assay: immunoSEQ multiplex PCR; the TCRdb copy retains only in-frame clones and omits some. The sample holds a few hundred thousand clones, less than 90% seen once. The sample belongs to a study of blood T cell repertoires in COVID-19. Losses at the gene ends were 4 bases for V and 7 bases for J; bases not matched to a gene: 5. The CDR3 runs 15 residues. CDR1 and CDR2 from the germline V gene are KGHDR and SFDVKD. The chain uses TRBV24-1 and TRBJ2-1; TRBD1 matches 11 bases. This sequence originates from a woman aged 40 to 55 who had recovered from COVID-19. Input material: peripheral blood. DNA for the CDR3: TGTGCCACCAGTGACCCTGGGACAGGGGGAAATGAGCAGTTCTTC. This translates into CATSDPGTGGNEQFF.